These 16 T cell receptor beta chains were all obtained from the same sample, sequenced in a study of T-cell reconstitution after alpha-beta-depleted transplantation in children. Unique molecular identifiers were incorporated during preparation of the TCRbeta library. Each CDR3 protein is one row after TCRdb ran MiXCR on the PCR reads. The top ten clones hold approximately 2.5% of a sample with hundreds of thousands of distinct CDR3 sequences, around 25% of them seen once. Sequencing used PBMCs, obtained before TCRalphabeta/CD19-depleted stem cell transplant. These receptors all stem from a girl aged 2 to 10 with Fanconi anemia, due to receive a stem cell transplant.

The chain has TRBV5-1 and TRBJ2-3; possible D gene TRBD2, 6 bases. The length of the CDR3 is 14 residues. Germline V gene lookup returns CDR1 SGHRS and CDR2 YFSETQ. V shed 1 base and J shed 3 bases, with 9 bases lying between them. In nucleotides, the CDR3 is TGCGCCAGCAGCTTGTACGGAGGGACAGATACGCAGTATTTT. Translation: CASSLYGGTDTQYF.

This clonotype was observed at least ten times. The V call is TRBV20-1, the J call TRBJ1-2, with D tentatively TRBD1 (6 bases). The CDR3 consists of 13 residues. Trimming pared 5 bases from V and 8 bases from J, leaving 18 bases between. Germline-derived CDR1 and CDR2 are DFQATT and SNEGSKA (reference sequence). CDR3 sequence reads: CSASEGGGGGYTF. The CDR3 bases are TGCAGTGCTTCAGAGGGAGGGGGTGGAGGCTACACCTTC.

This clonotype was found a few times. The genes are TRBV29-1 and TRBJ2-7; 8 bases agree with TRBD1. Germline lookup yields CDR1 SQVTM and CDR2 ANQGSEA. The CDR3 spans 14 residues. With V trimmed by 0 bases and J by 2 bases, 3 bases remained unmatched. In DNA form, the CDR3 reads TGCAGCGTTGAAGATTGGGACAGGCCCTACGAGCAGTACTTC. Translating it yields CSVEDWDRPYEQYF.

This clonotype was detected a few times. The chain uses TRBV29-1 and TRBJ2-1; the match to TRBD2 covers 12 bases. The V and J ends lost 2 bases and 5 bases, in that order; junction bases with no gene match: 4. Germline V CDR1 and CDR2: SQVTM, ANQGSEA. This CDR3 spans 15 amino acids. The CDR3 sequence is CSVELAGGPDNEQFF. The CDR3 DNA reads TGCAGCGTTGAACTAGCGGGGGGGCCCGACAATGAGCAGTTCTTC.

This clonotype was counted ten times or more. CDR3 sequence (DNA): TGTGCCAGCAGCTTCCGGGAGCGGGAGACCCAGTACTTC. It encodes CASSFRERETQYF. The chain employs TRBV7-8 and TRBJ2-5; D possibly corresponds to TRBD2 (6 bases). With 3 bases removed from V and 5 bases from J, the gap between germline ends came to 10 bases. Germline CDR1 reads SGHVS; CDR2 reads FQNEAQ. The CDR3 is made up of 13 amino acids.

This clonotype was observed at least ten times. The chain joins TRBV6-5 to TRBJ2-4; TRBD1 aligns across 9 bases. This CDR3 comprises 15 residues. Trimming removed 2 bases from V and 8 bases from J; junction bases left unmatched: 7. The germline CDR1 and CDR2 sequences are MNHEY and SVGAGI. The CDR3 DNA reads as TGTGCCAGCAGTTACGGGACAGGGAGAGGGTACATTCAGTACTTC. Its protein is CASSYGTGRGYIQYF.

The chain uses TRBV3-1 and TRBJ2-1, with 7 bases matching TRBD2. The CDR3 consists of 16 residues. Germline CDR1 reads LGHDT; CDR2 reads YNNKEL (reference sequence). V lost 0 bases and J lost 12; bases outside the gene matches: 14. For the CDR3, the DNA is TGTGCCAGCAGCCAAGACCTGGGACTACGGGTCCTGGGGCAGTTCTTC. Translating gives CASSQDLGLRVLGQFF.

This clonotype was found many times. V and J are TRBV5-1 and TRBJ2-7; TRBD1 agrees at 7 bases. The V segment lost 0 bases and the J segment 5 bases; nucleotides outside the gene matches: 11. CDR3 length: 16 residues. In germline, CDR1 is SGHRS, CDR2 YFSETQ. The CDR3 is CASSLVGRTGMDEQYF. The DNA of the CDR3 is TGCGCCAGCAGCTTGGTAGGTCGGACAGGTATGGACGAGCAGTACTTC.

This clonotype was seen ten or more times. This CDR3 reads CSASRVSNEQFF. DNA of the CDR3: TGCAGTGCTAGCAGAGTGTCCAATGAGCAGTTCTTC. The chain has TRBV20-1 and TRBJ2-1, with unresolved D. This CDR3 region has 12 residues. V lost 3 bases to trimming and J lost 6 bases, with 9 bases between them. The germline CDR1 and CDR2 sequences are DFQATT and SNEGSKA (reference sequence).

This clonotype appeared a single time. J is TRBJ2-7 and V is TRBV5-1; D call uncertain. This CDR3 is 12 amino acids long. In germline, CDR1 is SGHRS, CDR2 YFSETQ. V shed 0 bases and J shed 6 bases, with 7 bases lying between them. The CDR3 coding sequence is TGCGCCAGCAGCTTGGACTTGAGCGAGCAGTACTTC. It is translated as CASSLDLSEQYF.

In DNA form, the CDR3 reads TGTGCCTGGAAAAGGAAAGCGGAGTACTACGAGCAGTACTTC. Translation gives CAWKRKAEYYEQYF. The V gene is TRBV30, the J gene TRBJ2-7, with D perhaps matching TRBD2 (5 bases). Germline CDR1 reads GTSNPN; CDR2 reads SVGIG (reference sequence). This CDR3 has 14 residues. V was clipped by 4 bases and J by 3 bases, with 16 bases between them.

This chain connects TRBV20-1 to TRBJ2-1, with D possibly TRBD2 on 6 matching bases. This CDR3 region has 13 residues. Between the trimmed V and J ends, which lost 5 bases and 8 bases, there was a span of 16 bases. The V gene's germline CDR1 is DFQATT and CDR2 SNEGSKA (reference sequence). The CDR3 DNA is TGCAGTGCTTACCCTTGGCGGGAAGATGAGCAGTTCTTC. Translated: CSAYPWREDEQFF.

This clonotype was seen at least ten times. The CDR3: CATSDSRYNEQFF. The CDR3 bases are TGTGCCACCAGTGACTCGAGGTACAATGAGCAGTTCTTC. The V and J genes are TRBV24-1 and TRBJ2-1; D remains unclear. V lost 4 bases to trimming and J lost 4 bases, with 7 bases between them. The germline CDR1 and CDR2 sequences are KGHDR and SFDVKD. The CDR3 loop spans 13 amino acids.

The V gene is TRBV6-5, the J gene TRBJ2-6, with 10 bases lining up with TRBD2. V shed 4 bases and J 2 bases; nucleotides not matched to a gene: 11. Germline V gene lookup returns CDR1 MNHEY and CDR2 SVGAGI. The CDR3 has 19 residues. The CDR3 sequence is CASSSTLSGRATGANVLTF. The DNA of the CDR3 is TGTGCCAGCAGTTCCACTCTCAGCGGGAGGGCCACTGGGGCCAACGTCCTGACTTTC.

The rearrangement uses TRBV6-8 and TRBJ2-1; 9 nucleotides agree with TRBD1. Germline loops: CDR1 MNHGY, CDR2 SAAAGT. The CDR3 sequence is 17 residues long. V was pared by 4 bases and J by 6 bases, with 13 bases of the junction left unmatched. CDR3 nucleotide sequence: TGTGCCAGCAGTTTAGTCGGGACAGGGCGTGTAGGCAATGAGCAGTTCTTC. It encodes CASSLVGTGRVGNEQFF.

The CDR3 spells CSVQGSSYNEQFF. DNA for the CDR3: TGCAGCGTCCAGGGTAGCTCCTACAATGAGCAGTTCTTC. The chain is built from TRBV29-1 and TRBJ2-1, with D possibly TRBD1 on 5 matching bases. CDR1 and CDR2 from the germline V gene are SQVTM and ANQGSEA. This CDR3 comprises 13 residues. Trimming removed 6 bases from V and 0 bases from J, with 9 bases in between.